The sequence of this T cell receptor (beta chain) was determined in a study of T cell repertoires in cytomegalovirus infection. Background on the study: Indications of both CMV infection and matching HLA type were provided by public TCR beta signatures.

Using its own MiXCR run on the reads, TCRdb lists one record per CDR3 protein. There are roughly 230,000 distinct CDR3 sequences in the sample; around 12% occur only once, and around 1.6% lies in the top ten. Trimming pared 6 bases from V and 0 bases from J, leaving 8 bases between. CDR1 and CDR2 from the germline V gene are MGHDK and SYGVNS. This CDR3 has 13 residues. There are many counts of this clonotype. The V call is TRBV25-1, the J call TRBJ1-1; D unresolved. The clonotype originates from a human donor in good health (CMV status not recorded). Some clones in this sample may be carry-over from other donors' samples. Specimen: PBMCs. The CDR3 sequence: CASRYGMNTEAFF. DNA of the CDR3: TGTGCCAGCAGATACGGCATGAACACTGAAGCTTTCTTT.